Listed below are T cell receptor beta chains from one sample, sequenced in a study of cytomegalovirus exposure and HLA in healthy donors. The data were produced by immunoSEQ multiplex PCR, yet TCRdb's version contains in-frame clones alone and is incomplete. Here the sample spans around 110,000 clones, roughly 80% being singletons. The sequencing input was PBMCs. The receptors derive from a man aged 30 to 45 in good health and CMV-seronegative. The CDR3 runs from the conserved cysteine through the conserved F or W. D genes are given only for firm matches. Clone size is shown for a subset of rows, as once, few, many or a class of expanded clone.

CDR3nt: TGTGCCGGAGGTAACTATGGCTACACCTTC
CDR3aa: CAGGNYGYTF
v_gene: TRBV28
abundance: NA
j_gene: TRBJ1-2
d_gene: NA

CDR3nt: TGCAGCGTTATAAAAGCAGGGGAGGAGACCCAGTACTTC
CDR3aa: CSVIKAGEETQYF
v_gene: TRBV29-1
abundance: once
j_gene: TRBJ2-5
d_gene: NA

CDR3nt: TGCGCCAGCAGCCCCTCAGGGACTGGAAACACCATATATTTT
CDR3aa: CASSPSGTGNTIYF
v_gene: TRBV10-2
abundance: NA
j_gene: TRBJ1-3
d_gene: NA

CDR3nt: TGTGCCAGCAGCTTAGGTAGGGGCTACGAGCAGTACTTC
CDR3aa: CASSLGRGYEQYF
v_gene: TRBV11-2
abundance: NA
j_gene: TRBJ2-7
d_gene: NA

CDR3nt: TGTGCCAGCAGCGCTTTTGGGGCTGAAAACATTCAGTACTTC
CDR3aa: CASSAFGAENIQYF
v_gene: TRBV5-4
abundance: few
j_gene: TRBJ2-4
d_gene: NA

CDR3nt: TGCGCCAGCAGAGCGACAGGGGGCCACTCTAACTATGGCTACACCTTC
CDR3aa: CASRATGGHSNYGYTF
v_gene: TRBV5-1
abundance: NA
j_gene: TRBJ1-2
d_gene: TRBD1

CDR3nt: TGTGCCAGCAGCGTAGACGGACAGGGGGTGGCCAACGTCCTGACTTTC
CDR3aa: CASSVDGQGVANVLTF
v_gene: TRBV9
abundance: NA
j_gene: TRBJ2-6
d_gene: TRBD1

CDR3nt: TGTGCCAGCAGTTCATACACTGAAGCTTTCTTT
CDR3aa: CASSSYTEAFF
v_gene: TRBV27
abundance: NA
j_gene: TRBJ1-1
d_gene: NA

CDR3nt: TGTGCCAGCAGCTTAGGAGTTAACACTGAAGCTTTCTTT
CDR3aa: CASSLGVNTEAFF
v_gene: TRBV11-3
abundance: NA
j_gene: TRBJ1-1
d_gene: NA

CDR3nt: TGTGCCAGCAGTTACCCAGGGGGCCATCAGCCCCAGCATTTT
CDR3aa: CASSYPGGHQPQHF
v_gene: TRBV2
abundance: NA
j_gene: TRBJ1-5
d_gene: TRBD1

CDR3nt: TGCGCCAGCAGCAAAGATATCGGCCTAGCGGGGGTTGACTCCTACAATGAGCAGTTCTTC
CDR3aa: CASSKDIGLAGVDSYNEQFF
v_gene: TRBV4-1
abundance: NA
j_gene: TRBJ2-1
d_gene: TRBD2

CDR3nt: TGTGCCAGCAGTTTTATGAACACCGGGGAGCTGTTTTTT
CDR3aa: CASSFMNTGELFF
v_gene: TRBV7-3
abundance: NA
j_gene: TRBJ2-2
d_gene: NA

CDR3nt: TGTGCCAGCAGCGTAGTCTCTAGCCCGGGTCGAGAGACCCAGTACTTC
CDR3aa: CASSVVSSPGRETQYF
v_gene: TRBV9
abundance: NA
j_gene: TRBJ2-5
d_gene: NA

CDR3nt: TGTGCCAGCAGCTGGGACAGGTCCTACGAGCAGTACTTC
CDR3aa: CASSWDRSYEQYF
v_gene: TRBV28
abundance: few
j_gene: TRBJ2-7
d_gene: TRBD1

CDR3nt: TGTGCCAGCCTTAGGGGGGGAGGAGCGCGGCGCACTGAAGCTTTCTTT
CDR3aa: CASLRGGGARRTEAFF
v_gene: TRBV28
abundance: few
j_gene: TRBJ1-1
d_gene: NA

CDR3nt: TGTGCCAGCAGCCCGACAGGGAAGGGTGAAAAACTGTTTTTT
CDR3aa: CASSPTGKGEKLFF
v_gene: TRBV7-9
abundance: few
j_gene: TRBJ1-4
d_gene: TRBD1